The next 24 T cell receptor beta chains were all read from a single sample in a study of T cell responses to AZD1222 COVID-19 vaccine. Clones were sequenced by immunoSEQ multiplex PCR, and TCRdb holds only the in-frame ones, with some missing. The sample contains about 200,000 clones, roughly 94% of which appear only once. Sequenced material: peripheral blood, taken 28 days after the second dose of the MenACWY control vaccine. These TCRs come from an adult who received the MenACWY meningococcal vaccine as a control.

The chain combines TRBV6-4 with TRBJ2-5; 10 bases line up with TRBD1. This CDR3 is built from 16 residues. The V gene end was trimmed by 3 bases and the J gene end by 5 bases; junction bases not matched to a gene: 9. CDR1 and CDR2 from the germline V gene are MRHNA and SNTAGT. Here the CDR3 reads CASSERTGGGRETQYF. The CDR3 nucleotides are TGTGCCAGCAGTGAAAGGACAGGGGGGGGTCGGGAGACCCAGTACTTC.

The genes are TRBV23-1 and TRBJ1-4; D not certain. TRBV23-1 qualifies as an ORF whose function is uncertain. V was pared by 9 bases and J by 3 bases, with 14 bases between. The length of the CDR3 is 14 residues. DNA of the CDR3: TGCGCCAGAAACCGGACGGTTCCTAATGAAAAACTGTTTTTT. Its translation: CARNRTVPNEKLFF.

The chain combines TRBV5-1 with TRBJ1-3; D unclear. V lost 0 bases, J lost 0 bases, and 4 bases lay in between. The CDR3 length is 14 residues. Germline lookup yields CDR1 SGHRS and CDR2 YFSETQ. The CDR3 here is CASSLDYSGNTIYF. CDR3 DNA: TGCGCCAGCAGCTTGGACTACTCTGGAAACACCATATATTTT.

The chain joins TRBV4-1 to TRBJ1-4; TRBD1 aligns across 7 bases. The CDR3 is made up of 17 amino acids. V lost 3 bases to trimming and J lost 6 bases; unmatched junction nucleotides: 13. The germline CDR1 and CDR2 sequences are MGHRA and YSYEKL. CDR3 nucleotides: TGCGCCAGCAGCCATACCCGACAGGGCACAAGGGATGAAAAACTGTTTTTT. As protein: CASSHTRQGTRDEKLFF.

CDR3 coding DNA: TGCGCCAGCAGCTCGGGACAGGGGATCGACGAGCAGTACTTC. Its translation: CASSSGQGIDEQYF. V and J are TRBV5-1 and TRBJ2-7; 10 bases are shared with TRBD1. This CDR3 is 14 amino acids long. CDR1 and CDR2 from the germline V gene are SGHRS and YFSETQ. Losses at the gene ends were 3 bases for V and 5 bases for J; bases not matched to a gene: 5.

The gene calls are TRBV7-3 and TRBJ2-7; the match to TRBD1 covers 10 bases. The CDR3 has 14 residues. Per the germline V gene, CDR1 is SGHTA and CDR2 is FQGTGA. Trimming cost V 5 bases and J 0 bases; bases outside gene matches: 1. As DNA, the CDR3 is TGTGCCAGCAGCCGGGACAGGGGCTCCTACGAGCAGTACTTC. Its protein product is CASSRDRGSYEQYF.

The chain joins TRBV7-2 to TRBJ2-7, with TRBD1 identical over 8 bases. CDR1 is SGHTA, CDR2 FQGNSA, per germline. This CDR3 contains 15 residues. Germline trimming cut 2 bases from V and 2 bases from J; bases unmatched to any gene: 5. The CDR3 loop reads CASSLHQGAAYEQYF. The CDR3 DNA sequence: TGTGCCAGCAGCTTACACCAGGGGGCCGCCTACGAGCAGTACTTC.

J is TRBJ1-1 and V is TRBV12-3 or TRBV12-4; D ambiguous. Trimming took off 5 bases at V and 1 base at J, with 8 bases between the two ends. The CDR3 has 13 residues. The CDR3 spells CASSRVGNTEAFF. The DNA of the CDR3 is TGTGCCAGCAGTCGGGTGGGGAACACTGAAGCTTTCTTT.

The rearrangement links TRBV7-2 to TRBJ1-2; weak D call: TRBD1 (5 bases). The V gene lost 8 bases and the J gene lost 4 bases, with 17 bases spanning the gap. The V gene's germline CDR1 is SGHTA and CDR2 FQGNSA. The length of the CDR3 is 14 residues. The CDR3 sequence is CASRRPDGAYGYTF. CDR3 sequence (DNA): TGTGCCAGCCGTCGGCCAGACGGGGCCTATGGCTACACCTTC.

This sequence joins TRBV28 and TRBJ2-7; the match to TRBD1 covers 10 bases. Unmatched junction bases numbered 4, after V lost 10 bases and J lost 1 base. CDR3 length: 13 amino acids. The germline CDR1 and CDR2 sequences are MDHEN and SYDVKM. CDR3 sequence: CATAGQGSYEQYF. The CDR3 DNA reads as TGTGCCACCGCGGGACAGGGGTCCTACGAGCAGTACTTC.

The chain is built from TRBV5-1 and TRBJ2-7; 10 nucleotides align to TRBD1. V lost 3 bases and J lost 1; bases outside the gene matches: 1. Germline V gene sequence: CDR1 SGHRS, CDR2 YFSETQ. The length of the CDR3 is 14 residues. The CDR3 sequence is CASSWDRGSYEQYF. CDR3 coding DNA: TGCGCCAGCAGCTGGGACAGGGGATCCTACGAGCAGTACTTC.

This chain links TRBV28 with TRBJ1-1; D may be TRBD1 (6 bases). Per germline, CDR1 MDHEN and CDR2 SYDVKM. This CDR3 has 14 amino acids. Trimming cost V 6 bases and J 2 bases, with 13 bases left between them. CDR3 sequence (DNA): TGTGCCAGCAGAATTTTAGGGGGAAACACTGAAGCTTTCTTT. It encodes CASRILGGNTEAFF.

J is TRBJ1-4 and V is TRBV25-1; 8 bases line up with TRBD1. The germline gives CDR1 MGHDK, CDR2 SYGVNS. The CDR3 runs 14 residues. J was trimmed by 7 bases and V by 10 bases; bases with no gene match: 11. The CDR3 reads CATRNDRGSEKLFF. DNA for the CDR3: TGTGCCACCAGAAACGACAGGGGTTCTGAAAAACTGTTTTTT.

This clone was recorded once. The rearrangement joins TRBV10-3 to TRBJ2-1, with 12 bases that match TRBD2. CDR1 is ENHRY, CDR2 SYGVKD, per germline. CDR3 length equals 19 residues. Trimming removed 7 bases from V and 0 bases from J; junction bases left unmatched: 13. CDR3 DNA sequence: TGTGCCATCACCCCGAGGGGACTAGCGGGCGAAAGCTCCTACAATGAGCAGTTCTTC. It codes for CAITPRGLAGESSYNEQFF.

The V call is TRBV6-2 or TRBV6-3, the J call TRBJ1-2; unclear D gene. CDR3 length equals 13 residues. CDR1 MNHEY and CDR2 SVGEGT come from the germline V gene. Trimming took 4 bases from V and 4 from J, leaving 10 bases between them. The CDR3 sequence: CASSSLDPYGYTF. The CDR3 nucleotides are TGTGCCAGCAGTTCATTGGACCCCTATGGCTACACCTTC.

Comment on this clone: Sequence at one end of the junction differs from germline and may be a read error. The V gene is TRBV28, the J gene TRBJ1-5; D not resolved. Germline CDR1 and CDR2: MDHEN and SYDVKM. The CDR3 runs 13 residues. As DNA, the CDR3 is TGTGCCAGCAGTTGGGGTAGCCATCAGCCCCAGCATTTT. Its translation is CASSWGSHQPQHF.

The V and J genes are TRBV7-8 and TRBJ1-1; maybe TRBD1 (5 bases). This CDR3 has 17 residues. Looked up from germline, CDR1 is SGHVS and CDR2 is FQNEAQ. Trimming cost V 1 base and J 1 base, with 16 bases left between them. CDR3 protein: CASSLGGLGLTNTEAFF. The DNA for the CDR3 is TGTGCCAGCAGCTTAGGGGGTTTGGGACTGACGAACACTGAAGCTTTCTTT.

J is TRBJ1-1 and V is TRBV30, with D maybe TRBD1 (6 bases). The ends were cut back, 1 base at V and 1 base at J, with 10 bases in the middle. The CDR3 consists of 14 residues. The germline gives CDR1 GTSNPN, CDR2 SVGIG (reference sequence). As DNA, the CDR3 is TGTGCCTGGAGTGGGCAGGGGCAGAACACTGAAGCTTTCTTT. Translation gives CAWSGQGQNTEAFF. The full variable domain, its missing parts supplied by reference TRBV30 and TRBJ1-1, is SQTIHQWPATLVQPVGSPLSLECTVEGTSNPNLYWYRQAAGRGLQLLFYSVGIGQISSEVPQNLSASRPQDRQFILSSKKLLLSDSGFYLCAWSGQGQNTEAFFGQGTRLTVV.

The chain links TRBV12-3 or TRBV12-4 to TRBJ2-7; D is ambiguous. The ends were cut back, 8 bases at V and 5 bases at J, with 13 bases in the middle. The CDR3 sequence is 12 residues long. For the CDR3, the DNA is TGTGCCAGCTCGCTCAATCGGCACGAGCAGTACTTC. This codes for CASSLNRHEQYF.

V usage is TRBV5-8 and J usage is TRBJ2-7, with TRBD2 as a possible D gene (6 bases). V lost 4 bases to trimming and J lost 3 bases, with 14 bases between them. The CDR3 is 14 amino acids. Germline lookup yields CDR1 SGHTS and CDR2 YDEGEE. DNA for the CDR3: TGTGCCAGCAGCATGGGACTCGTGGGCTACGAGCAGTACTTC. As protein: CASSMGLVGYEQYF. Full variable domain (missing parts from reference TRBV5-8 and TRBJ2-7): EAGVTQSPTHLIKTRGQQATLRCSPISGHTSVYWYQQALGLGLQFLLWYDEGEERNRGNFPPRFSGRQFPNYSSELNVNALELEDSALYLCASSMGLVGYEQYFGPGTRLTVT.

The chain uses TRBV5-6 and TRBJ1-4, with D possibly TRBD1 on 6 matching bases. Germline V gives CDR1 SGHDT, CDR2 YYEEEE. CDR3 size: 15 residues. V lost 1 base and J 7 bases, leaving 14 bases between the germline ends. The CDR3 loop is CASSLSAGAPEKLFF. CDR3 bases: TGTGCCAGCAGCTTGTCGGCAGGGGCCCCTGAAAAACTGTTTTTT. Full variable domain (remainder filled in from reference TRBV5-6 and TRBJ1-4): DAGVTQSPTHLIKTRGQQVTLRCSPKSGHDTVSWYQQALGQGPQFIFQYYEEEERQRGNFPDRFSGHQFPNYSSELNVNALLLGDSALYLCASSLSAGAPEKLFFGSGTQLSVL.

This chain joins TRBV14 and TRBJ2-1, with 10 bases lining up with TRBD1. There are 15 residues in the CDR3. Germline trimming cut 4 bases from V and 8 bases from J; bases unmatched to any gene: 8. CDR1 SGHDN and CDR2 FVKESK come from the germline V gene. The CDR3 sequence: CASSLGQGSGDEQFF. The CDR3 nucleotides are TGTGCCAGCAGCCTGGGACAGGGGTCAGGCGATGAGCAGTTCTTC.

Here the CDR3 DNA reads TGTGCCTGGAGTAAAGATACGAGTCCCAATAATTCACCCCTCCACTTT. Encoded protein: CAWSKDTSPNNSPLHF. The V and J genes are TRBV30 and TRBJ1-6; D is unclear. V lost 2 bases to trimming and J lost 5 bases, with 16 bases between them. This CDR3 comprises 16 residues. Germline V gene sequence: CDR1 GTSNPN, CDR2 SVGIG (reference sequence).

The chain carries TRBV9 and TRBJ2-7, with TRBD1 matching 7 bases. After removal of 3 bases from V and 3 bases from J, the junction contained 12 bases not matched to a gene. Germline V gene sequence: CDR1 SGDLS, CDR2 YYNGEE. The CDR3 is 16 amino acids. The CDR3 loop reads CASSAGTGTAYYEQYF. CDR3 sequence (DNA): TGTGCCAGCAGCGCCGGCACCGGGACAGCCTACTACGAGCAGTACTTC.